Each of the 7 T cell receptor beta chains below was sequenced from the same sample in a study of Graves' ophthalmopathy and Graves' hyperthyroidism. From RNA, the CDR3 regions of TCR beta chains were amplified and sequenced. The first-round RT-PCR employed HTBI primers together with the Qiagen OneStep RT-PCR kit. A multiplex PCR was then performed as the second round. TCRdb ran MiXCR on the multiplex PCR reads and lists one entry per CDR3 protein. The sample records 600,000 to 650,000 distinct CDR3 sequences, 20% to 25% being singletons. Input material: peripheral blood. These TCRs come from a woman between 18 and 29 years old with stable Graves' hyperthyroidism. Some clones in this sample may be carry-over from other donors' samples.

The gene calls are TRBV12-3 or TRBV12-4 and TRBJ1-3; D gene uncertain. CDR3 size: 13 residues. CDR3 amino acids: CAVSGTARNTIYF. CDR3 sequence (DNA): TGTGCTGTCTCGGGAACTGCGAGAAACACCATATATTTT.

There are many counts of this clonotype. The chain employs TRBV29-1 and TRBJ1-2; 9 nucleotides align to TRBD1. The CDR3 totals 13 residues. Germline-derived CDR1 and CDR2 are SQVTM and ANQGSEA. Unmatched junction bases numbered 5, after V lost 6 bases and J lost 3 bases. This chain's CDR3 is CSVGTGIDYGYTF. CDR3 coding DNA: TGCAGCGTCGGGACAGGGATCGACTATGGCTACACCTTC. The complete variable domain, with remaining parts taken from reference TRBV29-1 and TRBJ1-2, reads SAVISQKPSRDICQRGTSLTIQCQVDSQVTMMFWYRQQPGQSLTLIATANQGSEATYESGFVIDKFPISRPNLTFSTLTVSNMSPEDSSIYLCSVGTGIDYGYTFGSGTRLTVV.

CDR3 region: CASSHPDSQSGGRGANVLTF. The CDR3 coding sequence is TGTGCCAGCAGCCATCCTGACTCCCAGTCAGGGGGGCGTGGGGCCAACGTCCTGACTTTC. The rearrangement links TRBV4-2 to TRBJ2-6, with D perhaps matching TRBD1 (7 bases). This CDR3 region has 20 residues. Looked up from germline, CDR1 is LGHNA and CDR2 is YNFKEQ. V was pared by 3 bases and J by 3 bases, with 24 bases between.

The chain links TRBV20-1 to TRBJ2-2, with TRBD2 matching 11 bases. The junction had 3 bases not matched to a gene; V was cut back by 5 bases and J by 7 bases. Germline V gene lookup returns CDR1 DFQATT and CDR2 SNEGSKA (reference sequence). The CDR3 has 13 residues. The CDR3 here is CSAQGLAVGELFF. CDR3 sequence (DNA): TGCAGTGCTCAGGGACTAGCGGTCGGGGAGCTGTTTTTT.

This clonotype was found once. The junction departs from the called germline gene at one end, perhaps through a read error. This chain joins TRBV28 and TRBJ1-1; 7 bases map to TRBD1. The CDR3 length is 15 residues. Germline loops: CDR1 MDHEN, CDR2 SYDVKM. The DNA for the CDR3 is TGTGCCGGCAGTCGGCCGACAGGGATGAACACTGAAGCTTTCTTT. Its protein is CAGSRPTGMNTEAFF.

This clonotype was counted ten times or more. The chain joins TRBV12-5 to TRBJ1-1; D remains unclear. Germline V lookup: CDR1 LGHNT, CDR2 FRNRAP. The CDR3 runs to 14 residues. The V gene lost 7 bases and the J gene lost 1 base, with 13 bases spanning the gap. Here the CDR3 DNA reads TGTGCTAGTGCTATTCGGGCGGGGAACACTGAAGCTTTCTTT. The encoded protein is CASAIRAGNTEAFF.

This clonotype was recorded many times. The CDR3, as DNA: TGTGCCAGCAGTTATCTTACACATTCAGGGTTGGGCGTTCTCGAGCAGTACTTC. Translation: CASSYLTHSGLGVLEQYF. The gene calls are TRBV6-2 or TRBV6-3 and TRBJ2-7; weak D call: TRBD1 (5 bases). Germline V lookup: CDR1 MNHEY, CDR2 SVGEGT. The V gene lost 3 bases and the J gene lost 6 bases, with 27 bases spanning the gap. This CDR3 is built from 18 residues.